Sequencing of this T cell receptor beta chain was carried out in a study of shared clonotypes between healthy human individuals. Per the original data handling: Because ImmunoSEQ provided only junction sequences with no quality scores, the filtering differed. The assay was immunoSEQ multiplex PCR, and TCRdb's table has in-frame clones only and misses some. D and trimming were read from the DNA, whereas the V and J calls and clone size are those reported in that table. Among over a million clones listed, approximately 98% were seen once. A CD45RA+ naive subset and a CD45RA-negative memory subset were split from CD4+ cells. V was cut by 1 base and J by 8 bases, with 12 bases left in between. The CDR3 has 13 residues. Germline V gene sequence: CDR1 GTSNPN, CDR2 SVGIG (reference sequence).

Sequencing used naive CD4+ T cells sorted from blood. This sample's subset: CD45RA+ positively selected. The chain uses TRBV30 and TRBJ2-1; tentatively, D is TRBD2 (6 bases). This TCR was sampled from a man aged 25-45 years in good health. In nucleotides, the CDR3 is TGTGCCTGGAGTGGACGGGAGAGGTATGAGCAGTTCTTC. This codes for CAWSGRERYEQFF.